A single T cell receptor beta chain is shown here with its context. These data belong to a study of human T cells and chemical hapten exposure. Study information: Subjects had 2% DPC placed on roughly 2 cm by roughly 2 cm of upper inner arm skin for sensitization.

Sample time point: patch test 2, 6 weeks after DPC sensitization. The treatment denotes: therapeutic diphenylcyclopropenone sensitization with weekly scalp DPC. MiXCR was run by TCRdb on the RACE reads, yielding one entry per CDR3 protein. The profile shows 80,000 to 95,000 distinct CDR3 sequences, roughly 12% of them singletons. The receptor was derived from a man younger than 30 with alopecia areata. Some clones in this sample may be carry-over from other donors' samples. The sequencing here drew on whole blood, taken in connection with sensitization to the hapten diphenylcyclopropenone (DPC).

This CDR3 is CASGTGRTGELFF. DNA for the CDR3: TGCGCCAGCGGGACAGGGAGGACCGGGGAGCTGTTTTTT. The chain joins TRBV4-1 to TRBJ2-2, with 9 bases identical to TRBD1. Germline V CDR1 and CDR2: MGHRA, YSYEKL. V was pared by 8 bases and J by 5 bases, with 3 bases of the junction left unmatched. CDR3 size: 13 residues.